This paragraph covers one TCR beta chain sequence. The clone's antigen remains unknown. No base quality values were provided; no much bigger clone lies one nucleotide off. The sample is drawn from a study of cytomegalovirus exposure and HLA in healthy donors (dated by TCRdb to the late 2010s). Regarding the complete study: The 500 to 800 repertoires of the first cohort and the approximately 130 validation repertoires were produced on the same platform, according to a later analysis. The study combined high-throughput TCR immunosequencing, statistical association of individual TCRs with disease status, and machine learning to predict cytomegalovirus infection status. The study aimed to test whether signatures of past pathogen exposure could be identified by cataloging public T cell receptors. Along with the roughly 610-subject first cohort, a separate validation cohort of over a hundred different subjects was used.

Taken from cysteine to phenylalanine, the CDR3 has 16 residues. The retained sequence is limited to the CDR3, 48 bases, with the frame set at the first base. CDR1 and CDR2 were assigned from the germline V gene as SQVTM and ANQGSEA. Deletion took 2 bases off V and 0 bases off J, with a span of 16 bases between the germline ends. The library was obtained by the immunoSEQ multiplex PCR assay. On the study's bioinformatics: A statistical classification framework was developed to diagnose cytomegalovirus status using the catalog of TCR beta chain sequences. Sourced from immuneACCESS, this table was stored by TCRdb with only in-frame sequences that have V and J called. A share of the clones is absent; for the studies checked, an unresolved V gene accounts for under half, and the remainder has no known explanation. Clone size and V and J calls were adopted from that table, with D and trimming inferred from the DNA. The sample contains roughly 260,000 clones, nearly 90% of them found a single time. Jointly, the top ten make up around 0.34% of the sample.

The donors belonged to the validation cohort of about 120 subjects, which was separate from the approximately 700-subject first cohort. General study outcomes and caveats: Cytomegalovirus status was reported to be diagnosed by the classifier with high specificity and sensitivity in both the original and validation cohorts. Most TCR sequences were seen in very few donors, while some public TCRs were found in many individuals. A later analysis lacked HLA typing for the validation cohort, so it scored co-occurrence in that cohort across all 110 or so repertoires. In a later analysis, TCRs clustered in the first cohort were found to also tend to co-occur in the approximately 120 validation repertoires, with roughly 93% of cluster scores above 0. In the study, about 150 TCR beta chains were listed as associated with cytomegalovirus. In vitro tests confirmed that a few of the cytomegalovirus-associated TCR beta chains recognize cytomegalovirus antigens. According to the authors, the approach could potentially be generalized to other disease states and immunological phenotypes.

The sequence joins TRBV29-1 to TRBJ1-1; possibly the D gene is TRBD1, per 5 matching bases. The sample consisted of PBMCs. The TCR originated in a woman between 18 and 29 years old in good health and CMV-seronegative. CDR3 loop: CSVEFSRVEVNTEAFF. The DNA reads TGCAGCGTTGAATTTTCCAGGGTTGAGGTGAACACTGAAGCTTTCTTT.